One T cell receptor (beta chain) is described in this entry. The sample originates from a study of shared clonotypes between healthy human individuals. About the research overall: CD4 naive cells filled three plates per donor, CD4 memory three, CD8 naive two and CD8 memory one.

Template for every sorted-subset replicate PCR totaled roughly 210 ng DNA, roughly 30,000 T cell genomes. TCRdb's copy holds only in-frame clones and misses some; the assay was immunoSEQ multiplex PCR. This sample has roughly 110,000 clones; over 65% occur once, and the top ten carry roughly 24%. Healthy adults negative for HIV, lacking recent acute infections or vaccinations, served as donors. To make CD8 memory, CD45RO+ cells were put together with CCR7-negative CD45RA+ TemRA cells. The CDR3 spans 15 residues. The V gene's germline CDR1 is SEHNR and CDR2 FQNEAQ (reference sequence). V lost 4 bases to trimming and J lost 2 bases; unmatched junction nucleotides: 7.

This receptor was taken from a young woman in good health. Sequencing was carried out using memory CD8+ T cells sorted from blood. Documented subset: CD45RO+ cells pooled with CCR7-negative TemRA cells. This chain uses TRBV7-9 with TRBJ2-7, with TRBD1 matching 8 bases. CDR3 region: CASSWGQAITYEQYF. The CDR3 DNA follows: TGTGCCAGCAGCTGGGGACAGGCTATTACCTACGAGCAGTACTTC.